The 19 T cell receptor beta chains reported below all come from one sample, sequenced in a study of OX40 agonist ivuxolimab in advanced cancers. TCRdb's copy holds only in-frame clones and misses some; the assay was immunoSEQ multiplex PCR. The table shows about 48,000 clones, with approximately 90% occurring only once. This specimen was CD4+ or CD8+ T cells sorted from blood, taken in a trial of the OX40 agonist ivuxolimab. The receptor set was obtained from an adult with an advanced solid tumor such as melanoma, head and neck, liver or kidney cancer.

The CDR3 nucleotides read TGCGCCAGCAGCCAATCCATCGGGGGGAACAATGAGCAGTTCTTC. This translates into CASSQSIGGNNEQFF. The chain links TRBV4-1 to TRBJ2-1; the match to TRBD2 covers 7 bases. The CDR3 contains 15 residues. CDR1 is MGHRA, CDR2 YSYEKL, per germline. Losses at the gene ends were 2 bases for V and 5 bases for J; bases not matched to a gene: 6.

The gene calls are TRBV11-1 and TRBJ2-7, with D tentatively TRBD1 (5 bases). The CDR3 loop spans 19 amino acids. The V end was cut by 0 bases, the J end by 3 bases, with 24 bases between. In germline, CDR1 is SGHAT, CDR2 FQDESV (reference sequence). The CDR3 nucleotides read TGTGCCAGCAGCTTAGCTGGGGCTCCCGGGCTCCTGGTGTTCTACGAGCAGTACTTC. It codes for CASSLAGAPGLLVFYEQYF.

The rearrangement joins TRBV28 to TRBJ2-7, with 10 bases matching TRBD2. The germline gives CDR1 MDHEN, CDR2 SYDVKM. Losses at the gene ends were 5 bases for V and 5 bases for J; bases not matched to a gene: 9. The CDR3 consists of 15 residues. CDR3 loop: CASSALLAGFHEQYF. The CDR3 coding sequence is TGTGCCAGCAGTGCCTTACTAGCGGGATTCCACGAGCAGTACTTC.

The chain combines TRBV4-2 with TRBJ2-2, with TRBD2 matching over 10 bases. The CDR3 is 19 residues long. Germline-derived CDR1 and CDR2 are LGHNA and YNFKEQ. V was clipped by 1 base and J by 1 base; unmatched bases: 9. The chain's CDR3 is CASSQVSSGRTLNTGELFF. Here the CDR3 DNA reads TGTGCCAGCAGCCAAGTTAGTAGCGGGAGGACCCTGAACACCGGGGAGCTGTTTTTT.

V usage is TRBV2 and J usage is TRBJ2-1, with 11 bases identical to TRBD1. The trim removed 6 bases at V and 0 bases at J, leaving 4 bases unmatched. This CDR3 comprises 16 residues. Germline V CDR1 and CDR2: SNHLY, FYNNEI. This CDR3 reads CASRTGTGGSYNEQFF. In DNA, the CDR3 is TGTGCCAGCAGGACGGGGACAGGGGGCTCCTACAATGAGCAGTTCTTC.

CDR3 amino acids: CASSFSRLAATDEQYF. CDR3 sequence (DNA): TGTGCCAGCAGCTTTAGCCGGCTAGCGGCCACCGACGAGCAGTACTTC. The chain has TRBV7-6 and TRBJ2-5, with 7 bases aligning to TRBD2. Matching the DNA end better, TRBJ2-7 makes the J call doubtful. Germline V CDR1 and CDR2: SGHVS, FNYEAQ. This CDR3 region has 16 residues.

This rearrangement joins TRBV27 to TRBJ2-1, with 7 nucleotides matching TRBD1. The CDR3 sequence is 15 residues long. V gave up 5 bases and J gave up 3 bases; unmatched junction bases: 7. Germline assignment: CDR1 MNHEY and CDR2 SMNVEV (reference sequence). The DNA of the CDR3 is TGTGCCAGCAGTCTTCAGACAGGGATCTACAATGAGCAGTTCTTC. The encoded protein is CASSLQTGIYNEQFF.

J is TRBJ1-2 and V is TRBV2; D ambiguous. From germline, CDR1 is SNHLY and CDR2 FYNNEI. The CDR3 has 13 amino acids. The V end was cut by 5 bases, the J end by 8 bases, with 15 bases between. CDR3 protein: CASSFPEIWGYTF. DNA for the CDR3: TGTGCCAGCAGTTTCCCGGAGATCTGGGGCTACACCTTC.

The rearrangement links TRBV6-5 to TRBJ1-2; 10 positions match TRBD1. The V gene's germline CDR1 is MNHEY and CDR2 SVGAGI. The V segment lost 4 bases and the J segment 5 bases; nucleotides outside the gene matches: 10. This CDR3 spans 16 amino acids. CDR3 in DNA: TGTGCCAGCAGTTTCGGGACAGGGGTTTTTCTGTATGGCTACACCTTC. Translation: CASSFGTGVFLYGYTF.

V gene TRBV5-4 combines with J gene TRBJ2-1, with TRBD1 matching 10 bases. Germline CDR1 and CDR2: SGHNT and YYREEE (reference sequence). Trimming removed 4 bases from V and 15 bases from J; junction bases left unmatched: 13. This CDR3 has 14 residues. The CDR3 region is CASSAGQGIPSRFF. The CDR3 DNA follows: TGTGCCAGCAGCGCGGGACAGGGGATACCCAGTCGGTTCTTC.

This sequence joins TRBV27 and TRBJ1-6; D is unresolved. The germline gives CDR1 MNHEY, CDR2 SMNVEV (reference sequence). V was cut by 6 bases and J by 8 bases, with 17 bases left in between. CDR3 length: 15 amino acids. CDR3 bases: TGTGCCAGCAGATCCCTATTGTTGGGTCATTCACCCCTCCACTTT. Translated: CASRSLLLGHSPLHF.

The V gene is TRBV5-6, the J gene TRBJ2-7, with 10 bases identical to TRBD2. V lost 0 bases, J lost 3 bases, and 3 bases stayed unmatched. The CDR3 is made up of 15 amino acids. Germline CDR1 SGHDT, CDR2 YYEEEE. The CDR3 DNA reads TGTGCCAGCAGCTTGGTGGCTAGCGGGAGCTACGAGCAGTACTTC. Protein: CASSLVASGSYEQYF.

A single count supports this clone. V usage is TRBV11-2 and J usage is TRBJ1-3; no clear D. The CDR3 runs 14 residues. V was shortened by 5 bases and J by 0 bases, with 8 bases between the two germline ends. The germline V gene has CDR1 SGHAT and CDR2 FQNNGV. CDR3 coding DNA: TGTGCCAGCAGCGACATGAGCTCTGGAAACACCATATATTTT. Amino acid sequence: CASSDMSSGNTIYF.

The chain is built from TRBV6-1 and TRBJ2-2; D remains unclear. Germline CDR1 MNHNS, CDR2 SASEGT. V was trimmed by 1 base and J by 4 bases, leaving 7 bases between them. CDR3 length equals 14 residues. CDR3 bases: TGTGCCAGCAGTGAAGTGGCCGTCACCGGGGAGCTGTTTTTT. This encodes CASSEVAVTGELFF.

The chain has TRBV29-1 and TRBJ2-1; D might be TRBD1 (6 bases). V was trimmed by 6 bases and J by 6 bases, leaving 12 bases between them. The CDR3 is made up of 12 amino acids. The germline CDR1 and CDR2 sequences are SQVTM and ANQGSEA. CDR3 in DNA: TGCAGCGTGTCAGGACAGATCAATGAGCAGTTCTTC. It is translated as CSVSGQINEQFF.

The chain combines TRBV5-6 with TRBJ2-1; D call uncertain. The CDR3 length is 18 residues. The ends were cut back, 3 bases at V and 0 bases at J, with 19 bases in the middle. CDR1 and CDR2 from the germline V gene are SGHDT and YYEEEE. CDR3 coding DNA: TGTGCCAGCAGCTCTGTCTCCGAGGCCATAAGCTCCTACAATGAGCAGTTCTTC. Protein: CASSSVSEAISSYNEQFF.

The chain is built from TRBV6-5 and TRBJ2-3; TRBD1 matches at 11 bases. The CDR3 is made up of 15 amino acids. J gave up 5 bases and V 5 bases, and 6 bases lay outside the gene matches. The germline V gene encodes CDR1 MNHEY and CDR2 SVGAGI. CDR3 bases: TGTGCCAGCAGTAAAGGACAGGGGGCCCTAGATACGCAGTATTTT. Encoded protein: CASSKGQGALDTQYF.

For the CDR3, the DNA is TGCGCCAGCAGCTTGGTATTAGGGATCAAAACCTACGAGCAGTACTTC. As protein: CASSLVLGIKTYEQYF. The V gene is TRBV5-1, the J gene TRBJ2-7; no definite D call. Trimming pared 0 bases from V and 2 bases from J, leaving 15 bases between. The germline V gene encodes CDR1 SGHRS and CDR2 YFSETQ. The CDR3 consists of 16 residues. Complete variable domain (other parts from reference TRBV5-1 and TRBJ2-7): KAGVTQTPRYLIKTRGQQVTLSCSPISGHRSVSWYQQTPGQGLQFLFEYFSETQRNKGNFPGRFSGRQFSNSRSEMNVSTLELGDSALYLCASSLVLGIKTYEQYFGPGTRLTVT.

The rearrangement uses TRBV5-6 and TRBJ2-7, with 8 bases matching TRBD1. V lost 3 bases, J lost 6 bases, and 2 bases stayed unmatched. The germline V gene encodes CDR1 SGHDT and CDR2 YYEEEE. The CDR3 spans 12 residues. The CDR3 here is CASSSGTGEQYF. Written as DNA, the CDR3 is TGTGCCAGCAGCTCGGGGACAGGCGAGCAGTACTTC.